Shown below are 30 T cell receptor beta chains from a single sample sequenced in a study of blood T cell repertoires in COVID-19. TCRdb's table, derived via immunoSEQ multiplex PCR, lists solely in-frame clones and lacks some. This table has about 120,000 clones, roughly 80% appearing once. Sequencing was done on a sample of peripheral blood. These receptors originate from a human donor in a cohort sampled during active COVID-19.

Concerning this clone itself: Within the sample, other DNA sequences also encode this same CDR3. This chain uses TRBV18 with TRBJ1-1, with D uncertain. The CDR3 sequence is 11 residues long. CDR1 is KGHSH and CDR2 is LQKENI in the germline V gene. The V and J ends lost 3 bases and 5 bases respectively, with 4 bases between them. Written as DNA, the CDR3 is TGTGCCAGCTCACCTCGGACTGAAGCTTTCTTT. Translated, it gives CASSPRTEAFF.

This clone has only a few counts. The genes are TRBV3-1 (or the pseudogene TRBV3-2) and TRBJ2-7, with 10 bases fitting TRBD1. Trimming cost V 5 bases and J 6 bases; bases outside gene matches: 13. The CDR3 contains 16 residues. Germline CDR1 reads LGHDT; CDR2 reads YNNKEL (reference sequence). The CDR3 sequence is CASSYLRGQGTGEQYF. The DNA for the CDR3 is TGTGCCAGCAGCTACCTTCGGGGACAGGGGACGGGCGAGCAGTACTTC.

The V call is TRBV3-1 (or the pseudogene TRBV3-2), the J call TRBJ1-5, with 8 bases matching TRBD1. This CDR3 region has 13 residues. CDR1 is LGHDT, CDR2 YNNKEL, per germline (reference sequence). Trimming at V came to 6 bases and at J to 6 bases, leaving 4 bases not matched to a gene. The chain's CDR3 is CASSITGGQPQHF. As DNA, the CDR3 is TGTGCCAGCAGTATTACAGGGGGTCAGCCCCAGCATTTT.

V usage is TRBV5-1 and J usage is TRBJ1-2; 9 nucleotides match TRBD1. The CDR3 length is 15 residues. Germline CDR1 is SGHRS and CDR2 is YFSETQ. The V and J ends lost 0 bases and 2 bases, in that order; junction bases with no gene match: 2. The CDR3 DNA follows: TGCGCCAGCAGCTTGGGGGACAGGGAGAACTATGGCTACACCTTC. Its protein product is CASSLGDRENYGYTF.

The gene calls are TRBV7-6 and TRBJ1-6, with D possibly matching TRBD1 (5 bases). Deletions cut 0 bases from V and 7 bases from J, with 10 bases between. The CDR3 sequence is 15 residues long. Germline V gives CDR1 SGHVS, CDR2 FNYEAQ. The CDR3 protein is CASSLAGTENSPLHF. CDR3 DNA sequence: TGTGCCAGCAGCTTAGCGGGGACTGAGAATTCACCCCTCCACTTT.

CDR3 bases: TGTGCCAGCAGCCGGGACAGGGGGCGGTACGAGCAGTACTTC. It is translated as CASSRDRGRYEQYF. The chain couples TRBV3-1 (or the pseudogene TRBV3-2) to TRBJ2-7; 12 bases are shared with TRBD1. The CDR3 consists of 14 residues. Germline V gives CDR1 LGHDT, CDR2 YNNKEL (reference sequence). The V and J ends lost 4 bases and 4 bases, in that order; junction bases with no gene match: 2.

This clone was counted at least ten times. The chain employs TRBV5-1 and TRBJ1-3, with D tentatively TRBD1 (5 bases). CDR1 SGHRS and CDR2 YFSETQ come from the germline V gene. Trimming stripped 3 bases from V and 1 base from J, with 8 bases between. The CDR3 has 14 amino acids. This CDR3 reads CASSSPGSGNTIYF. The DNA of the CDR3 is TGCGCCAGCAGCTCTCCAGGGTCTGGAAACACCATATATTTT.

The V call is TRBV3-1 (or the pseudogene TRBV3-2), the J call TRBJ1-4; D is ambiguous. The germline V gene has CDR1 LGHDT and CDR2 YNNKEL (reference sequence). The CDR3 spans 15 residues. Trimming stripped 0 bases from V and 7 bases from J, with 12 bases between. CDR3 coding DNA: TGTGCCAGCAGCCAAGATTTCCAGGTTGTTGAAAAACTGTTTTTT. Translation gives CASSQDFQVVEKLFF.

The J gene is TRBJ2-2, the V gene TRBV10-3; 10 bases are a match to TRBD1. V was clipped by 9 bases and J by 1 base; unmatched bases: 8. The CDR3 has 16 residues. From germline, CDR1 is ENHRY and CDR2 SYGVKD. The CDR3 protein is CAMGQGNGGNTGELFF. The CDR3, as DNA: TGTGCCATGGGACAGGGGAATGGGGGGAACACCGGGGAGCTGTTTTTT.

The chain has TRBV7-2 and TRBJ2-3; possibly TRBD2 for D (7 bases). CDR1 is SGHTA and CDR2 is FQGNSA in the germline V gene. V was clipped by 3 bases and J by 4 bases, with 14 bases between them. This CDR3 region has 15 residues. CDR3 residues: CASSFRGAGSDTQYF. CDR3 DNA: TGTGCCAGCAGCTTTCGGGGGGCGGGTTCAGATACGCAGTATTTT.

V and J are TRBV4-1 and TRBJ2-5; 9 bases line up with TRBD1. J lost 5 bases, V lost 4 bases, and 14 bases had no gene match. CDR3 length equals 17 residues. The germline V gene has CDR1 MGHRA and CDR2 YSYEKL. DNA for the CDR3: TGCGCCAGCAGCCCACAATTGGGGACAGGGCGGGTCGAGACCCAGTACTTC. Translation gives CASSPQLGTGRVETQYF.

The rearrangement uses TRBV7-2 and TRBJ1-5, with TRBD1 as a possible D gene (5 bases). CDR3 size: 15 residues. In germline, CDR1 is SGHTA, CDR2 FQGNSA. V gave up 5 bases and J gave up 5 bases, with 16 bases separating them. The CDR3 loop reads CASSPRDAGYQPQHF. For the CDR3, the DNA is TGTGCCAGCAGCCCGCGGGACGCCGGATATCAGCCCCAGCATTTT.

The chain employs TRBV12-5 and TRBJ2-1; 7 nucleotides agree with TRBD1. Germline loops: CDR1 LGHNT, CDR2 FRNRAP. V lost 1 base and J lost 8; bases outside the gene matches: 5. The CDR3 extends over 14 amino acids. CDR3 DNA sequence: TGTGCTAGTGGTTTGGGACTCCAGGGGGATGAGCAGTTCTTC. Translation gives CASGLGLQGDEQFF.

The rearrangement uses TRBV6-5 and TRBJ2-5, with 8 nucleotides matching TRBD1. The germline gives CDR1 MNHEY, CDR2 SVGAGI. Germline trimming cut 6 bases from V and 5 bases from J; bases unmatched to any gene: 8. The CDR3 extends over 14 amino acids. The CDR3 reads CASRTWTGPETQYF. The CDR3 DNA follows: TGTGCCAGCAGAACCTGGACAGGGCCGGAGACCCAGTACTTC.

The chain joins TRBV29-1 to TRBJ1-1, with a possible D match to TRBD1 (5 bases). The CDR3 consists of 13 residues. Germline assignment: CDR1 SQVTM and CDR2 ANQGSEA. The CDR3 DNA sequence: TGCAGGGCAGGGACTATAATGAACACTGAAGCTTTCTTT. Amino acids: CRAGTIMNTEAFF.

The chain is built from TRBV5-1 and TRBJ1-3, with 8 nucleotides matching TRBD1. The V gene's germline CDR1 is SGHRS and CDR2 YFSETQ. J lost 0 bases, V lost 3 bases, and 2 bases had no gene match. The CDR3 has 15 residues. CDR3 coding DNA: TGCGCCAGCAGCTCCACAGGGGGCTCTGGAAACACCATATATTTT. Translated: CASSSTGGSGNTIYF. Full variable domain (outside the CDR3, taken from reference TRBV5-1 and TRBJ1-3): KAGVTQTPRYLIKTRGQQVTLSCSPISGHRSVSWYQQTPGQGLQFLFEYFSETQRNKGNFPGRFSGRQFSNSRSEMNVSTLELGDSALYLCASSSTGGSGNTIYFGEGSWLTVV.

The rearrangement joins TRBV5-1 to TRBJ1-1; D might be TRBD1 (5 bases). The CDR3 runs 15 residues. Between the trimmed V and J ends, which lost 1 base and 6 bases, there was a span of 16 bases. The germline gives CDR1 SGHRS, CDR2 YFSETQ. The CDR3 is CASSLNYRKEAEAFF. The CDR3, as DNA: TGCGCCAGCAGCTTGAATTACAGGAAAGAGGCTGAAGCTTTCTTT.

This clone appeared once. The chain is built from TRBV5-1 and TRBJ1-2; 10 nucleotides align to TRBD1. This CDR3 has 13 amino acids. Germline lookup yields CDR1 SGHRS and CDR2 YFSETQ. The V gene end was trimmed by 0 bases and the J gene end by 7 bases; junction bases not matched to a gene: 0. The DNA of the CDR3 is TGCGCCAGCAGCTTGGGGACAGGGGGTGGCTACACCTTC. Translation: CASSLGTGGGYTF.

The chain carries TRBV6-2 or TRBV6-3 and TRBJ2-2, with 13 bases that match TRBD2. Trimming removed 2 bases from V and 3 bases from J; junction bases left unmatched: 9. The CDR3 length is 19 residues. Germline V gives CDR1 MNHEY, CDR2 SVGEGT. CDR3 amino acids: CASSYATSGGAGDTGELFF. In DNA form, the CDR3 reads TGTGCCAGCAGTTACGCTACTAGCGGGGGGGCCGGGGACACCGGGGAGCTGTTTTTT.

The chain has TRBV7-9 and TRBJ2-1; 7 bases are a match to TRBD1. CDR1 is SEHNR and CDR2 is FQNEAQ in the germline V gene (reference sequence). The CDR3 has 17 amino acids. Germline trimming cut 5 bases from V and 4 bases from J; bases unmatched to any gene: 14. In DNA form, the CDR3 reads TGTGCCAGCAGCCAAGGTTACTGGGACAGAAGTTACAATGAGCAGTTCTTC. Amino acids: CASSQGYWDRSYNEQFF.

V usage is TRBV28 and J usage is TRBJ1-4, with 9 bases aligning to TRBD1. CDR1 and CDR2 from the germline V gene are MDHEN and SYDVKM. There are 14 residues in the CDR3. Trimming took 4 bases from V and 8 from J; bases not matched to a gene: 5. As DNA, the CDR3 is TGTGCCAGCAGTTCCGGGACAGGGTTAGAAAAACTGTTTTTT. Its protein is CASSSGTGLEKLFF.

The chain combines TRBV6-5 with TRBJ1-2; TRBD1 matches at 12 bases. CDR1 is MNHEY, CDR2 SVGAGI, per germline. The CDR3 sequence is 15 residues long. V shed 6 bases, J shed 2 bases, and the junction held 4 bases outside the gene matches. CDR3 in DNA: TGTGCCAGCAGGGATGGGACAGGGGGCAACTATGGCTACACCTTC. Encoded protein: CASRDGTGGNYGYTF.

The J gene is TRBJ1-1, the V gene TRBV7-2; D possibly corresponds to TRBD1 (5 bases). The CDR3 consists of 13 residues. V lost 4 bases to trimming and J lost 1 base, with 7 bases between them. Germline V lookup: CDR1 SGHTA, CDR2 FQGNSA. This CDR3 reads CASSSQGNTEAFF. As DNA, the CDR3 is TGTGCCAGCAGCTCCCAGGGGAACACTGAAGCTTTCTTT.

The V call is TRBV20-1, the J call TRBJ2-2, with 12 bases identical to TRBD2. CDR3 size: 15 residues. Germline assignment: CDR1 DFQATT and CDR2 SNEGSKA (reference sequence). The junction had 3 bases not matched to a gene; V was cut back by 3 bases and J by 4 bases. The CDR3 coding sequence is TGCAGTGCTAGTCGGACTAGCGGGACCACCGGGGAGCTGTTTTTT. Amino acids: CSASRTSGTTGELFF.

The chain is built from TRBV5-4 and TRBJ1-6, with TRBD1 matching over 8 bases. The CDR3 consists of 14 residues. Losses at the gene ends were 3 bases for V and 6 bases for J; bases not matched to a gene: 2. The germline CDR1 and CDR2 sequences are SGHNT and YYREEE (reference sequence). CDR3 sequence reads: CASSWDRTNSPLHF. The DNA for the CDR3 is TGTGCCAGCAGCTGGGACAGGACTAATTCACCCCTCCACTTT.

This chain links TRBV28 with TRBJ2-1; no firm D call. This CDR3 is 14 amino acids long. With 5 bases removed from V and 4 bases from J, the gap between germline ends came to 12 bases. Germline-derived CDR1 and CDR2 are MDHEN and SYDVKM. CDR3 residues: CASSLPGAYNEQFF. The CDR3 DNA reads as TGTGCCAGCAGTCTCCCCGGAGCATACAATGAGCAGTTCTTC.

CDR3 nucleotide sequence: TGTGCCAGCAGCGGAGGGACGGAGGATAATTCACCCCTCCACTTT. Protein: CASSGGTEDNSPLHF. This chain joins TRBV7-9 and TRBJ1-6; possibly TRBD1 for D (5 bases). The CDR3 covers 15 residues. CDR1 is SEHNR, CDR2 FQNEAQ, per germline (reference sequence). Between the trimmed V and J ends, which lost 5 bases and 5 bases, there was a span of 13 bases.

The chain joins TRBV10-3 to TRBJ2-3; the match to TRBD1 covers 8 bases. This CDR3 has 15 residues. Germline loops: CDR1 ENHRY, CDR2 SYGVKD. V lost 6 bases to trimming and J lost 5 bases; unmatched junction nucleotides: 10. CDR3 sequence (DNA): TGTGCCATCAGGCTGGGGACAGGCTCAAGAGATACGCAGTATTTT. It translates to CAIRLGTGSRDTQYF.

As regards this clone: An end of the junction differs from the germline gene, which may be a read error. CDR3 protein: CASSLTTSKETQYF. As DNA, the CDR3 is TGTGCTAGCAGCTTAACGACTAGTAAAGAGACCCAGTACTTC. The V gene is TRBV7-7, the J gene TRBJ2-5; D may be TRBD2 (6 bases). The CDR3 runs to 14 residues. CDR1 SSHAT and CDR2 FNYEAQ come from the germline V gene (reference sequence).

This clone was picked up one time. The gene calls are TRBV9 and TRBJ1-4, with 7 positions matching TRBD1. J lost 8 bases, V lost 2 bases, and 6 bases had no gene match. This CDR3 spans 14 amino acids. Germline V gives CDR1 SGDLS, CDR2 YYNGEE. This chain's CDR3 is CASSVTGVSEKLFF. In nucleotides, the CDR3 is TGTGCCAGCAGCGTCACAGGGGTGTCAGAAAAACTGTTTTTT.